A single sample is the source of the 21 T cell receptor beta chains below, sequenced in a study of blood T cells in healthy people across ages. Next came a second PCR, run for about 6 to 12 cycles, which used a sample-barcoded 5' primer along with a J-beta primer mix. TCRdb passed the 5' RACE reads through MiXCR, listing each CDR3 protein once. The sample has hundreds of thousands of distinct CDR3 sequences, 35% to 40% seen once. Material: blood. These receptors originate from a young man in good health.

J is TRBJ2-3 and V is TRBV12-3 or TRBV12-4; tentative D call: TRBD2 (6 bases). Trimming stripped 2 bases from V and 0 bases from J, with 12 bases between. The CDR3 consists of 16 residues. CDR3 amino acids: CASSLLARTSTDTQYF. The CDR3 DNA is TGTGCCAGCAGTTTACTAGCGCGCACTAGCACAGATACGCAGTATTTT.

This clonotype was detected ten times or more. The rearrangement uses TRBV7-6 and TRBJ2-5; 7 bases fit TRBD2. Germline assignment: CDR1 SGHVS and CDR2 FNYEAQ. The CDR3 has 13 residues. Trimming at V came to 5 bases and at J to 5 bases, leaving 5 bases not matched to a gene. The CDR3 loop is CASSRTSPETQYF. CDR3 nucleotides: TGTGCCAGCAGCCGGACTAGTCCGGAGACCCAGTACTTC.

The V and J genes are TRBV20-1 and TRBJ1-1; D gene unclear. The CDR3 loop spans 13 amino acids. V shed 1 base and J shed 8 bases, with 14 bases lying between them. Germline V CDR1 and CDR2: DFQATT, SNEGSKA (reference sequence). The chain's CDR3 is CSARAQGAGEAFF. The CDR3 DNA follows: TGCAGTGCTAGAGCCCAAGGTGCGGGAGAAGCTTTCTTT.

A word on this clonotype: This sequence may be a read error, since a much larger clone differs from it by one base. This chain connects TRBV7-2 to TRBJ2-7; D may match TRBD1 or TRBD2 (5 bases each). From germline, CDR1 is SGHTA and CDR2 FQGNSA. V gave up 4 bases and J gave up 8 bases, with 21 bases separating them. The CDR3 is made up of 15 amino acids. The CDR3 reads CASSSRFEGPGQQYF. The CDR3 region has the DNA TGTGCCAGCAGCTCTCGTTTTGAGGGCCCGGGACAGCAGTACTTC.

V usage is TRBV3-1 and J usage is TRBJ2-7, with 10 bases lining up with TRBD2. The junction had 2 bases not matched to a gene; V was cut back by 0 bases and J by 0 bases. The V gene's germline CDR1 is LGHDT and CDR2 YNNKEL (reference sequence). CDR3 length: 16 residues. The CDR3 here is CASSQEAGGISYEQYF. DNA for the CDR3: TGTGCCAGCAGCCAAGAAGCGGGGGGGATCTCCTACGAGCAGTACTTC.

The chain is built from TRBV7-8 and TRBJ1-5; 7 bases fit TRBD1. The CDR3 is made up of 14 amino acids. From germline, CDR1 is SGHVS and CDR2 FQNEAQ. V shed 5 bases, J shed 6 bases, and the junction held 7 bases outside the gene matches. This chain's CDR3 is CASSVRDRVQPQHF. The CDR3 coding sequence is TGTGCCAGCAGCGTACGCGACAGGGTTCAGCCCCAGCATTTT.

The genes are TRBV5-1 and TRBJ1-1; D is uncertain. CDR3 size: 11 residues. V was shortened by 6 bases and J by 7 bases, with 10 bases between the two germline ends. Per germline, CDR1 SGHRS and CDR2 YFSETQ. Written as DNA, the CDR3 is TGCGCCAGCATCCAAAATGGTGAAGCTTTCTTT. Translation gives CASIQNGEAFF.

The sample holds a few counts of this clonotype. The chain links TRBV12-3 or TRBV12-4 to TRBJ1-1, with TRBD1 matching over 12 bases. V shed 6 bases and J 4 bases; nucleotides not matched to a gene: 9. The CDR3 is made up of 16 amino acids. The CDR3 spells CASRTGDRGPTTEAFF. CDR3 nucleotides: TGTGCCAGCAGAACGGGGGACAGGGGGCCTACCACTGAAGCTTTCTTT.

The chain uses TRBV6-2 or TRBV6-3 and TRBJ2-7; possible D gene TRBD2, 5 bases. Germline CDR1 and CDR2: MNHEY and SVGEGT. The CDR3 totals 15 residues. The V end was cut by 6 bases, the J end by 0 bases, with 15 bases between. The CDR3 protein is CASRPLGRGSYEQYF. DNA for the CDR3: TGTGCCAGCAGACCCCTCGGACGGGGCTCCTACGAGCAGTACTTC.

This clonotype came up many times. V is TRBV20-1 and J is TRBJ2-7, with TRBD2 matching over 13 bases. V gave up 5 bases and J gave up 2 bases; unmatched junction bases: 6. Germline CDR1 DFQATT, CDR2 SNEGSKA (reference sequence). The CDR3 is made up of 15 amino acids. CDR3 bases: TGCAGTGCTGTACCGGGACTAGCGGGGACCTACGAGCAGTACTTC. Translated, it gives CSAVPGLAGTYEQYF.

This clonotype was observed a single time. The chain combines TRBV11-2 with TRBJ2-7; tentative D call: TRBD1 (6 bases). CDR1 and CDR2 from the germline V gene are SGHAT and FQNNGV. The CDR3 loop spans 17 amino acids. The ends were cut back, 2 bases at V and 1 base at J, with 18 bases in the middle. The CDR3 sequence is CASSLPHTGLPSYEQYF. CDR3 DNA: TGTGCCAGCAGCTTACCTCACACAGGGTTACCTTCCTACGAGCAGTACTTC.

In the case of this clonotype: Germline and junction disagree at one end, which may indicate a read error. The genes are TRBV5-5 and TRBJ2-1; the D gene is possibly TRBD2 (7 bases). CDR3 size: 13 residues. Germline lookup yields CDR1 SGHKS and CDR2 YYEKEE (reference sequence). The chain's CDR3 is CASSLGGLDEQFF. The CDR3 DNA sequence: TGTGCCAGTAGCTTGGGGGGGCTGGATGAGCAGTTCTTC.

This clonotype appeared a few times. The DNA of the CDR3 is TGTGCCAGCAGATGGGGACAGGGGGCCTACAATGAGCAGTTCTTC. Residues: CASRWGQGAYNEQFF. The rearrangement joins TRBV2 to TRBJ2-1; TRBD1 agrees at 11 bases. In germline, CDR1 is SNHLY, CDR2 FYNNEI. This CDR3 region has 15 residues. With V trimmed by 6 bases and J by 2 bases, 3 bases remained unmatched.

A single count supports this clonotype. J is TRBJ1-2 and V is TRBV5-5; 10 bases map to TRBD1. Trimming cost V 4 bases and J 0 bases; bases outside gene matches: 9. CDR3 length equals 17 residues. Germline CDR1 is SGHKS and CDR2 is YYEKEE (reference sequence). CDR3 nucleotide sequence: TGTGCCAGCAGCCCGGGGGACAGGGGATCGCCTAACTATGGCTACACCTTC. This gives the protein CASSPGDRGSPNYGYTF.

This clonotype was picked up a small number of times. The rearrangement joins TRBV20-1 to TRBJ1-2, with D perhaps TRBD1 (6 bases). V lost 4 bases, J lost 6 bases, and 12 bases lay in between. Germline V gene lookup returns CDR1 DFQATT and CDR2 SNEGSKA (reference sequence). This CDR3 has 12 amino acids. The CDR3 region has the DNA TGCAGTGCTAATCTCAGGGGAGATGGCTACACCTTC. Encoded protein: CSANLRGDGYTF.

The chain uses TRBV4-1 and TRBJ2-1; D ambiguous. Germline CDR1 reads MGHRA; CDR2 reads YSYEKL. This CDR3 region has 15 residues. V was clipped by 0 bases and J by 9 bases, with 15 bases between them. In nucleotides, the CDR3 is TGCGCCAGCAGCCAAGATCTGGCAGTTCACGGTGAGCAGTTCTTC. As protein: CASSQDLAVHGEQFF.

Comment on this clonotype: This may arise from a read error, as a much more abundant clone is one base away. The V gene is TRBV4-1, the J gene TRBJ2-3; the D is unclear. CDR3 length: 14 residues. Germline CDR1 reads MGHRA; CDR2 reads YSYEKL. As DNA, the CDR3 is TGCGCCAGCAGCCAAGAACGGTTTAGTGATATGCAGTATTTT. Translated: CASSQERFSDMQYF.

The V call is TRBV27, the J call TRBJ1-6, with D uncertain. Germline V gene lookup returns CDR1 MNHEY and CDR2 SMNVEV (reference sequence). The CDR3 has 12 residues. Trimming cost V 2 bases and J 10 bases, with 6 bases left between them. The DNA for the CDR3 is TGTGCCAGCAGTTTAACGTCGTCACCCCTCCACTTT. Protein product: CASSLTSSPLHF.

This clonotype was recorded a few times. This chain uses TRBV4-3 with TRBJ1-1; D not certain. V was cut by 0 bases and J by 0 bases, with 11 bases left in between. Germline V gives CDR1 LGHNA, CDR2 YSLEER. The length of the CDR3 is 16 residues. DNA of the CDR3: TGCGCCAGCAGCCAAGATTTTACCAATTTGAACACTGAAGCTTTCTTT. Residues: CASSQDFTNLNTEAFF.

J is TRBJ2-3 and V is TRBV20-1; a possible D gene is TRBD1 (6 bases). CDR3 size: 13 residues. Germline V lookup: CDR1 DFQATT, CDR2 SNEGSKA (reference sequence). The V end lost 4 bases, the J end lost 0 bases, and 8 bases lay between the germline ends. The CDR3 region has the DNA TGCAGTGCTATACAGGGTAGCACAGATACGCAGTATTTT. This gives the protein CSAIQGSTDTQYF.

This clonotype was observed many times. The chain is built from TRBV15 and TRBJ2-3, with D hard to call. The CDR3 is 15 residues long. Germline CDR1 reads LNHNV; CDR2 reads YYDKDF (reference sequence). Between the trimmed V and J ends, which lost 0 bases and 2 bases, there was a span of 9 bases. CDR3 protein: CATSRDKSSTDTQYF. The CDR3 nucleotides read TGTGCCACCAGCAGAGATAAGTCATCCACAGATACGCAGTATTTT. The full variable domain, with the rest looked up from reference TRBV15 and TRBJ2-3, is DAMVIQNPRYQVTQFGKPVTLSCSQTLNHNVMYWYQQKSSQAPKLLFHYYDKDFNNEADTPDNFQSRRPNTSFCFLDIRSPGLGDTAMYLCATSRDKSSTDTQYFGPGTRLTVL.